A single TCR beta chain is shown here with its context. The antigen is undetermined. The data were taken from a study of shared clonotypes between healthy human individuals. Findings and caveats of the study: Generally, naive subsets (rather than memory subsets) showed larger estimated richness.

Only in-frame clones appear in the TCRdb table, and some are missing; sequencing was by immunoSEQ multiplex PCR. The table has some 630,000 clones, about two thirds seen once. CD4+ cells were split into CD45RA+ naive and CD45RA-negative memory subsets. The CDR3 loop spans 14 amino acids. The junction had 5 bases not matched to a gene; V was cut back by 5 bases and J by 0 bases. CDR1 and CDR2 from the germline V gene are SGHRS and YFSETQ. The sample consisted of memory CD4+ T cells sorted from blood. Subset specified: CD45RA-negative fraction. This chain joins TRBV5-1 and TRBJ2-7, with TRBD1 identical over 7 bases. The source of this sequence is a woman in her 30s in good health. The CDR3, as DNA: TGCGCCAGCAGGAGGACAGGAAACTCCTACGAGCAGTACTTC. It is translated as CASRRTGNSYEQYF.